This T cell receptor (beta chain) was found in a study of T cells in Graves' hyperthyroidism and ophthalmopathy. Study-wide points: Ophthalmopathy prediction by the model preceded onset by a median about 6.8 months.

Losses at the gene ends were 6 bases for V and 1 base for J; bases not matched to a gene: 8. Germline-derived CDR1 and CDR2 are SQVTM and ANQGSEA. The CDR3 contains 16 residues. Amplification yielded TCR beta CDR3 regions, with RNA transcripts as the source. The HTBI primer set was used in a first-round RT-PCR of the TCR CDR3. TCRdb ran MiXCR on the multiplex PCR reads and lists one entry per CDR3 protein. The sample lists fewer than 200,000 distinct CDR3 sequences, about a tenth occurring once. For this clonotype: The antigen remains undetermined.

The rearrangement joins TRBV29-1 to TRBJ2-6; 8 bases line up with TRBD1. The specimen was blood. This TCR was recovered from a woman in her late teens or twenties with Graves' hyperthyroidism that later progressed to Graves' ophthalmopathy. The CDR3, as DNA: TGCAGCGTGCAGGGGGCCCGTCCTTCTGGGGCCAACGTCCTGACTTTC. Translating it yields CSVQGARPSGANVLTF.